Included here is one T cell receptor beta chain sequence, with context. At the DNA level, this CDR3 is encoded by other sequences in the same sample as well. The CDR3 is made up of 14 amino acids. Germline assignment: CDR1 SEHNR and CDR2 FQNEAQ (reference sequence). Losses at the gene ends were 5 bases for V and 1 base for J; bases not matched to a gene: 2. The sample belongs to a study of OX40 agonist ivuxolimab in advanced cancers. Produced via immunoSEQ multiplex PCR; TCRdb's table is partial and in-frame only. The repertoire has fewer than 80,000 clones, approximately 81% of them found once; the top ten carry roughly 6.1%.

This specimen was CD4+ or CD8+ T cells sorted from blood, taken in a trial of the OX40 agonist ivuxolimab. The chain couples TRBV7-9 to TRBJ2-3, with 8 positions matching TRBD2. The sequence came from an adult with an advanced solid tumor such as melanoma, head and neck, liver or kidney cancer. The CDR3 spells CASSPAGGTDTQYF. Written as DNA, the CDR3 is TGTGCCAGCAGCCCAGCGGGGGGCACAGATACGCAGTATTTT.